This T cell receptor beta chain was captured by sequencing in a study of blood T cell repertoires in COVID-19. The repertoire was sequenced with immunoSEQ multiplex PCR; TCRdb's copy has only in-frame clones and lacks some. The table has a few hundred thousand clones, roughly 80% seen once. The sample taken for sequencing was PBMCs or T cells enriched from blood (not recorded which). This clonotype originated in a man aged 35-49 years who had been exposed to COVID-19.

CDR3 amino acids: CASSFESGSYNEQFF. CDR3 coding DNA: TGTGCCAGCAGCTTCGAGAGCGGGAGCTACAATGAGCAGTTCTTC. This chain connects TRBV7-9 to TRBJ2-1, with 8 nucleotides matching TRBD2. CDR1 and CDR2 from the germline V gene are SEHNR and FQNEAQ (reference sequence). This CDR3 comprises 15 residues. The V gene end was trimmed by 3 bases and the J gene end by 3 bases; junction bases not matched to a gene: 4.